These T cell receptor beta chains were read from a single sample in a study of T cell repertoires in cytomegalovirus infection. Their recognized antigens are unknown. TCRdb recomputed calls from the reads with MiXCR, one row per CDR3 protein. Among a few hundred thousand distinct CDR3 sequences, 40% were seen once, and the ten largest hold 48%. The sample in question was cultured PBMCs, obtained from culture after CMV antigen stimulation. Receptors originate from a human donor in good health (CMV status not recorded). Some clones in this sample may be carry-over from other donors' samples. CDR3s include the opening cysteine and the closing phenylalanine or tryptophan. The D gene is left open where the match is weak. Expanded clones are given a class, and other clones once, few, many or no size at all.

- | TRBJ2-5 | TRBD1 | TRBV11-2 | TGTGCCAGCAGCCGCAGGGCAGGGGGTCAGGAGACCCAGTACTTC | CASSRRAGGQETQYF
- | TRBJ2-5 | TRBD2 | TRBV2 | TGTGCCAGCAGCCTATACGGACTAGCGGGAGTAGAGACCCAGTACTTC | CASSLYGLAGVETQYF
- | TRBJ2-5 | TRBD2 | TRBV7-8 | TGTGCCAGCAGCACCCTTGGGGACCAGACTAGCGGGACAGAGACCCAGTACTTC | CASSTLGDQTSGTETQYF
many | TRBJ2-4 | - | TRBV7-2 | TGTGCCAGCACCCTCCTACACTCCCAAAACATTCAGTACTTC | CASTLLHSQNIQYF
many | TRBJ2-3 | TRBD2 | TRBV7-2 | TGTGCCAGCAGGCCCCGGACTAGCGGGAGCGTAGCCGCAGATACGCAGTATTTT | CASRPRTSGSVAADTQYF
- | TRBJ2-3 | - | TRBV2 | TGTGCCAGCAGGGCAGCGGTCATCACAGATACGCAGTATTTT | CASRAAVITDTQYF
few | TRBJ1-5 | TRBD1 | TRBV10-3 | TGTGCCATCAGTGAGTCGTGGACAGGGAGCAATCAGCCCCAGCATTTT | CAISESWTGSNQPQHF
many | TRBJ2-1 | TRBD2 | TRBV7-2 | TGTGCCAGCAGCTCGGGACTAGCGGGGGCCATGGGGCAGTTCTTC | CASSSGLAGAMGQFF
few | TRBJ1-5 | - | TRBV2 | TGTGCCAGCAGTTGGACAGAGCGCAATCAGCCCCAGCATTTT | CASSWTERNQPQHF
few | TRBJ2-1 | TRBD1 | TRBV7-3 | TGTGCCAGCAGCCGAGGGACAGGGACCTACAATGAGCAGTTCTTC | CASSRGTGTYNEQFF
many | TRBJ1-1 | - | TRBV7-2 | TGTGCCAGCAGCTTAGAGTTGGCGAGAAGCACTGAAGCTTTCTTT | CASSLELARSTEAFF
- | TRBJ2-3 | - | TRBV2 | TGTGCCACCACCCGCACAGATACGCAGTATTTT | CATTRTDTQYF
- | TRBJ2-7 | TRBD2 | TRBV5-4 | TGTGCCAGCAGTCATTTGGCGGGAGATATATACGAGCAGTACTTC | CASSHLAGDIYEQYF
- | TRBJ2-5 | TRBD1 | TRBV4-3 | TGCGCCAGCAGCCCTGAGGGACAGCAGGAGACCCAGTACTTC | CASSPEGQQETQYF
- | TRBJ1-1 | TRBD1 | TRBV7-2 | TGTGCCAGCAGCTTAGGTTCCAGGGGGGGAAATAGGAACACTGAAGCTTTCTTT | CASSLGSRGGNRNTEAFF
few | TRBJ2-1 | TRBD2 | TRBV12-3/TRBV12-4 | TGTGCCAGCAGTCTCGGGACTATCTCCTACAATGAGCAGTTCTTC | CASSLGTISYNEQFF
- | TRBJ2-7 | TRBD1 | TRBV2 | TGTGCCAGCAGTGGACAGGGTAAGGGCTACGAGCAGTACTTC | CASSGQGKGYEQYF
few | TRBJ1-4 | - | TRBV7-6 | TGTGCCAGCAGCTGGAGGGAGGGATCCGAAAAACTGTTTTTT | CASSWREGSEKLFF
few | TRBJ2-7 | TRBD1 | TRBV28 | TGTGCCAGCGAAAGACAGGGAGAAAAAGCTGGCGAGCAGTACTTC | CASERQGEKAGEQYF
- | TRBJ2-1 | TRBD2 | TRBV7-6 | TGTGCCAGCAGCCCTCCTTTAACGGGGGGGGTATTCAATGAGCAGTTCTTC | CASSPPLTGGVFNEQFF
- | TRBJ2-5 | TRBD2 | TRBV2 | TGTGCCAGCAGAGCCGGGACTACAGAGACCCAGTACTTC | CASRAGTTETQYF
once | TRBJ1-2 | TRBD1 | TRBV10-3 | TGTGCCATCACCACGGACAGGGGAGACTATGGCTACACCTTC | CAITTDRGDYGYTF
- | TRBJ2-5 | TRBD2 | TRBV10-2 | TGCGCCAGCGGAAATGTAGCGGGCCTCCAAGAGACCCAGTACTTC | CASGNVAGLQETQYF
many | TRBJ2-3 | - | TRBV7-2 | TGTGCCAGCAGCTCGCAGTCGACAGATACGCAGTATTTT | CASSSQSTDTQYF
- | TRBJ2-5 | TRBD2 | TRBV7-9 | TGTGCCAGCAGCTTAGCTGCGGGAGGGCCCTCTCGATCCCAAGAGACCCAGTACTTC | CASSLAAGGPSRSQETQYF
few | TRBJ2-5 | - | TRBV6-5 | TGTGCCAGCAGTACACTACTAGAACAAGAGACCCAGTACTTC | CASSTLLEQETQYF
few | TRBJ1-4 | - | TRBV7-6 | TGTGCCAGCAGAAGTCTTAATGAAAAACTGTTTTTT | CASRSLNEKLFF
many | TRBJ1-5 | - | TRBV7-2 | TGTGCCAGCAGCTTAGGACAGCTGTACCAGCCCCAGCATTTT | CASSLGQLYQPQHF
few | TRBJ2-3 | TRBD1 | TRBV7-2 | TGTGCCAGCGGATCCAACAGGGGGCGGCTCACATATACGCAGTATTTT | CASGSNRGRLTYTQYF
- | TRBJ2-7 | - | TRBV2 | TGTGCCAGCAGTGAAAGGGGCTACTCCTACGAGCAGTACTTC | CASSERGYSYEQYF
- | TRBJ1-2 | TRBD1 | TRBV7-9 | TGTGCCAGCAGTCCTACTCCCGGGACAGGGGTTGGCTACACCTTC | CASSPTPGTGVGYTF
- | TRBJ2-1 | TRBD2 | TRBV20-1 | TGCAGTGCTAGGGTTGCGGGAGGTGTGAATGAGCAGTTCTTC | CSARVAGGVNEQFF
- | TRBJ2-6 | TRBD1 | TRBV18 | TGTGCCAGCTCACCACTGACAGGGGGCGCTGGGGCCAACGTCCTGACTTTC | CASSPLTGGAGANVLTF
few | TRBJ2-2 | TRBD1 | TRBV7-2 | TGTGCCAGCAGCCGGGGACAGCAGAACACCGGGGAGCTGTTTTTT | CASSRGQQNTGELFF
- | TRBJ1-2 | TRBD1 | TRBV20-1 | TGCAGTGCTGCTGGACAGGCGCAGGGCTATGGCTACACCTTC | CSAAGQAQGYGYTF
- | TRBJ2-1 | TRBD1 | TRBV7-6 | TGTGCCAGCAGCTTGGGACAGGGAGATCGGCAGTTCTTC | CASSLGQGDRQFF
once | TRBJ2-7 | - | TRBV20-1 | TGCAGTGCTAGAAGACCGATCGACCTCGAGCAGTACTTC | CSARRPIDLEQYF